The rows below give T cell receptor beta chains drawn from one sample of a study of cytomegalovirus exposure and HLA in healthy donors. Clones were read by immunoSEQ multiplex PCR, and TCRdb kept only the in-frame ones, dropping some. This table has 98,000 or so clones, 70% to 80% appearing once. Material: PBMCs. Source of these receptors: a female donor in good health and CMV-seronegative. Both conserved end residues are trimmed from each CDR3.

v_call	j_call	cdr3_aa
TRBV6-1	TRBJ2-3	ASSEGSGGADTQY
TRBV6-5	TRBJ1-2	ASTGNYGYT
TRBV4-1	TRBJ1-4	ASTTAEGSANEKLF
TRBV11-2	TRBJ2-5	ASSQAQGAVETQY
TRBV6-5	TRBJ2-3	ASSRRTGPDTQY
TRBV7-6	TRBJ2-3	ASRTLEASTDTQY
TRBV28	TRBJ1-4	ASSPPWGQRGNEKLF
TRBV6-6	TRBJ2-2	ASTRLRENTGELF
TRBV19	TRBJ1-4	ASRIGTGGVEKLF
TRBV7-9	TRBJ2-7	ASSLLRGTGGGRVDEQY
TRBV4-2	TRBJ2-7	ASSQDQRQGIEQY
TRBV5-1	TRBJ2-7	ASSLEGLEQY
TRBV20-1	TRBJ1-1	SAGGFTEAF
TRBV6-6	TRBJ1-4	ASSSLVKRSEKLF
TRBV7-2	TRBJ2-5	ASSPPGLAVQETQY
TRBV5-6	TRBJ1-2	ASSFGTGRNYGYT
TRBV2	TRBJ2-7	ASTEQGTYEQY
TRBV29-1	TRBJ1-1	SGLKNTEAF
TRBV5-1	TRBJ1-4	ASSLGGSRYLNEKLF
TRBV18	TRBJ2-2	ASSSQGAINTGELF
TRBV10-3	TRBJ1-3	AISGDSSGNTIY
TRBV4-1	TRBJ2-7	ASSPIGPSGEQY
TRBV7-2	TRBJ1-2	ASSLGRGGAGYGYT
TRBV27	TRBJ2-7	ASRERLAGSYEQY
TRBV29-1	TRBJ2-5	SVLLVVSQETQY
TRBV9	TRBJ2-7	ASSDEGGGRLGEQY
TRBV7-3	TRBJ2-1	ASSLAGLQHNEQF
TRBV28	TRBJ2-3	ASSLPPTITLTDTQY
TRBV5-1	TRBJ2-7	ASSLLGGRAYEQY
TRBV19	TRBJ2-1	ASSIEWTSGGVHNEQF
TRBV4-2	TRBJ1-2	ASSQLGQSFYGYT
TRBV29-1	TRBJ1-1	SVEKGRAEAF